Presented here are 14 T cell receptor beta chains from one specimen sequenced in a study of neurological immune-mediated disorders. TCRdb fed the 5' RACE reads into MiXCR, producing one record per CDR3 protein. The table shows roughly 80,000 distinct CDR3 sequences, with under 20% occurring only once. What was sequenced was PBMCs. Every receptor here comes from a woman in her forties in good health.

This clonotype was picked up many times. The chain employs TRBV4-3 and TRBJ2-7; 7 bases match TRBD1. Germline V lookup: CDR1 LGHNA, CDR2 YSLEER. J was trimmed by 2 bases and V by 1 base; bases with no gene match: 5. The CDR3 extends over 15 amino acids. The DNA for the CDR3 is TGCGCCAGCAGCCAAGGGAGACAGGGAACCTACGAGCAGTACTTC. Amino acids: CASSQGRQGTYEQYF.

This clonotype was seen ten or more times. The chain employs TRBV7-2 and TRBJ2-7, with D possibly TRBD2 on 5 matching bases. This CDR3 is 13 amino acids long. The germline V gene encodes CDR1 SGHTA and CDR2 FQGNSA. Trimming removed 1 base at V and 7 bases at J, with 11 bases between. DNA for the CDR3: TGTGCCAGCAGCTTAGGGCCCAGGAGGGAGCAGTACTTC. This sequence encodes CASSLGPRREQYF.

This clonotype appeared many times. The chain links TRBV7-3 to TRBJ2-1, with 8 bases that match TRBD2. V was clipped by 4 bases and J by 7 bases; unmatched bases: 6. The germline V gene has CDR1 SGHTA and CDR2 FQGTGA. This CDR3 region has 14 residues. This chain's CDR3 is CASSSSGGGNEQFF. The CDR3 bases are TGTGCCAGCAGCTCCAGCGGGGGCGGGAATGAGCAGTTCTTC.

This clonotype has ten or more counts. The rearrangement uses TRBV7-2 and TRBJ2-7, with 7 nucleotides matching TRBD1. CDR3 size: 13 residues. Trimming cost V 5 bases and J 7 bases; bases outside gene matches: 8. The germline gives CDR1 SGHTA, CDR2 FQGNSA. The CDR3 sequence is CASSTGAAKEQYF. CDR3 nucleotide sequence: TGTGCCAGCAGCACAGGGGCGGCCAAAGAGCAGTACTTC.

This clonotype has only a few counts. The chain combines TRBV6-1 with TRBJ2-1; D assignment may be TRBD1 or TRBD2 (5 bases each). V shed 9 bases and J shed 11 bases, with 17 bases lying between them. Germline V gene sequence: CDR1 MNHNS, CDR2 SASEGT. The CDR3 contains 12 residues. The CDR3 sequence: CASLRDDFKQFF. CDR3 nucleotides: TGTGCCAGTCTTCGGGACGATTTTAAGCAGTTCTTC.

This clonotype was seen many times. The V call is TRBV7-9, the J call TRBJ2-2; 8 bases are a match to TRBD2. Germline CDR1 reads SEHNR; CDR2 reads FQNEAQ (reference sequence). The length of the CDR3 is 17 residues. The J segment lost 3 bases and the V segment lost 4 bases, leaving 10 bases of the junction unmatched. DNA for the CDR3: TGTGCCAGCAGCTCCTCTTTGCGGGGGGTTTACACCGGGGAGCTGTTTTTT. Encoded protein: CASSSSLRGVYTGELFF.

This clonotype has a count of ten or more. The rearrangement uses TRBV12-3 or TRBV12-4 and TRBJ1-1; no clear D gene. There are 11 residues in the CDR3. V was clipped by 4 bases and J by 4 bases, with 4 bases between them. The CDR3 DNA is TGTGCCAGCAGTTCGCTCACTGAAGCTTTCTTT. It codes for CASSSLTEAFF.

This clonotype has ten or more counts. This CDR3 reads CASSQEIRETQYF. The CDR3 nucleotides read TGTGCCAGCAGCCAAGAGATACGAGAGACCCAGTACTTC. The genes are TRBV3-1 and TRBJ2-5; unclear D gene. Germline CDR1 and CDR2: LGHDT and YNNKEL (reference sequence). The CDR3 extends over 13 amino acids. V lost 0 bases and J 4 bases, leaving 6 bases between the germline ends.

This clonotype has a count of ten or more. J is TRBJ2-7 and V is TRBV5-1; the D gene is possibly TRBD2 (5 bases). Trimming shortened V by 1 base and J by 3 bases, and 11 bases separated the two germline ends. Germline assignment: CDR1 SGHRS and CDR2 YFSETQ. The CDR3 totals 14 residues. The CDR3 DNA sequence: TGCGCCAGCAGCTTGAACGGGGAAGGCTACGAGCAGTACTTC. This translates into CASSLNGEGYEQYF.

The genes are TRBV5-1 and TRBJ1-1; weak D call: TRBD1 (6 bases). From germline, CDR1 is SGHRS and CDR2 YFSETQ. CDR3 size: 13 residues. V was shortened by 4 bases and J by 3 bases, with 10 bases between the two germline ends. CDR3 nucleotide sequence: TGCGCCAGCAGCAAGACAGGTGACACTGAAGCTTTCTTT. Its protein product is CASSKTGDTEAFF.

V and J are TRBV6-2 or TRBV6-3 and TRBJ2-2, with a possible D match to TRBD1 (6 bases). The CDR3 length is 18 residues. Trimming shortened V by 0 bases and J by 4 bases, and 18 bases separated the two germline ends. Germline V gene lookup returns CDR1 MNHEY and CDR2 SVGEGT. CDR3 in amino acids: CASSYSTIRGGSTGELFF. In nucleotides, the CDR3 is TGTGCCAGCAGTTACTCGACAATTAGAGGGGGAAGCACCGGGGAGCTGTTTTTT.

This clonotype was seen ten or more times. CDR3 amino acids: CASSLTRAGNGYTF. In nucleotides, the CDR3 is TGTGCCAGCAGTTTAACGAGGGCAGGGAATGGCTACACCTTC. The chain is built from TRBV12-3 or TRBV12-4 and TRBJ1-2; a weak D match, TRBD1 (5 bases). The CDR3 length is 14 residues. V was clipped by 2 bases and J by 6 bases, with 13 bases between them.

Many counts were recorded for this clonotype. The chain joins TRBV28 to TRBJ2-3; D possibly corresponds to TRBD1 (6 bases). CDR1 is MDHEN and CDR2 is SYDVKM in the germline V gene. Trimming took 5 bases from V and 1 from J, leaving 22 bases between them. The CDR3 length is 18 residues. CDR3 in DNA: TGTGCCAGCAGTCCCAGCAGTCAGGGGCCCCGGGGCACAGATACGCAGTATTTT. As protein: CASSPSSQGPRGTDTQYF. Full variable domain (remainder filled in from reference TRBV28 and TRBJ2-3): DVKVTQSSRYLVKRTGEKVFLECVQDMDHENMFWYRQDPGLGLRLIYFSYDVKMKEKGDIPEGYSVSREKKERFSLILESASTNQTSMYLCASSPSSQGPRGTDTQYFGPGTRLTVL.

This clonotype was seen many times. J is TRBJ1-2 and V is TRBV29-1; TRBD1 might be the D (6 bases). The germline V gene has CDR1 SQVTM and CDR2 ANQGSEA. Trimming took 6 bases from V and 3 from J, leaving 17 bases between them. The CDR3 length is 14 residues. For the CDR3, the DNA is TGCAGCGTCGTAGAGGGGGACGGCTACTATGGCTACACCTTC. It translates to CSVVEGDGYYGYTF.